Listed below are T cell receptor beta chains from one sample, sequenced in a study of T-cell reconstitution after alpha-beta-depleted transplantation in children. TCRdb called the PCR reads again in MiXCR, with one record for every CDR3 protein. The repertoire includes around 96,000 distinct CDR3 sequences, 9% to 15% of them detected once, and more than 11% sits in the top ten. Sample: PBMCs from the stem cell graft donor, taken from the stem cell graft. These receptor sequences come from a human donor who donated a stem cell graft to a child with inherited bone marrow failure. The CDR3 runs from the conserved cysteine through the conserved F or W. The D gene is left open where the match is weak. Size is stated for part of the rows, as once, few or many counts, or as a class when the clone is expanded.

J gene | V gene | clone size | D gene | CDR3 DNA | CDR3 protein
TRBJ1-1 | TRBV18 | many | NA | TGTGCCAGCTCACCGACGGGAGGGGGAAAAGAAGCTTTCTTT | CASSPTGGGKEAFF
TRBJ2-7 | TRBV4-1 | many | TRBD2 | TGCGCCAGCAGCCAAGACCCCGGGACTAGCGGATTTCAGTTTACCTACGAGCAGTACTTC | CASSQDPGTSGFQFTYEQYF
TRBJ2-3 | TRBV3-1 | many | NA | TGTGCCAGCAGCCAAGACGGGGGCCGGGCAGATACGCAGTATTTT | CASSQDGGRADTQYF
TRBJ2-1 | TRBV10-3 | many | NA | TGTGCCATCAGTGAATCAATTGGGCAGGGGCCTCTCAATGAGCAGTTCTTC | CAISESIGQGPLNEQFF
TRBJ2-1 | TRBV30 | few | TRBD2 | TGTGCTTGGAGTCCGGCTAGCGGGAGGCTTGGTGAGCAGTTCTTC | CAWSPASGRLGEQFF
TRBJ1-6 | TRBV5-1 | many | NA | TGCGCCAGCAGAGGCGGTGCGAGCTCCTATAATTCACCCCTCCACTTT | CASRGGASSYNSPLHF
TRBJ2-1 | TRBV12-3/TRBV12-4 | many | TRBD2 | TGTGCCAGCAGTTCCAATCCGGGACTAGCGGGCGGGACAAATGAGCAGTTCTTC | CASSSNPGLAGGTNEQFF
TRBJ2-2 | TRBV5-1 | medium-sized | NA | TGCGCCAGCAGCTTGGAAGGGAACGGGGAGCTGTTTTTT | CASSLEGNGELFF
TRBJ2-3 | TRBV18 | many | NA | TGTGCCAGCTCACAACAGGGCAAGGATACGCAGTATTTT | CASSQQGKDTQYF
TRBJ2-1 | TRBV7-9 | many | NA | TGTGCCAGCAGCTTAGACCCCTGGGGGGCCAATGAGCAGTTCTTC | CASSLDPWGANEQFF
TRBJ2-7 | TRBV20-1 | NA | NA | TGCAGTGCTAGAGATCGCAGAGGTTCCTACGAGCAGTACTTC | CSARDRRGSYEQYF
TRBJ2-7 | TRBV4-1 | many | TRBD1 | TGCGCCAGCAGCTACCCGGGACAGTCCTACGAGCAGTACTTC | CASSYPGQSYEQYF
TRBJ1-3 | TRBV20-1 | many | TRBD1 | TGCAGTGCTAAGCCAACAGGGGGCCGAAACACCATATATTTT | CSAKPTGGRNTIYF
TRBJ2-3 | TRBV5-4 | few | NA | TGTGCCAGCAGCTTGGGGGGCAGCCAAAGCACAGATACGCAGTATTTT | CASSLGGSQSTDTQYF
TRBJ2-1 | TRBV18 | many | NA | TGTGCCAGCTCACCACCTGGGGAGCAGTTCTTC | CASSPPGEQFF
TRBJ2-7 | TRBV10-3 | many | TRBD1 | TGTGCCATCAGTCAGGACAGGGGATGGGAGCAGTACTTC | CAISQDRGWEQYF
TRBJ1-4 | TRBV4-3 | many | NA | TGCGCCAGCAGCCGGCTTTTTGCCAACGGGGAAAAACTGTTTTTT | CASSRLFANGEKLFF
TRBJ1-1 | TRBV6-5 | many | NA | TGTGCCAGCAGTTACGGGCCGATGAACACTGAAGCTTTCTTT | CASSYGPMNTEAFF
TRBJ2-1 | TRBV7-8 | many | TRBD2 | TGTGCCAGCAGCTTAGGGCTAGCGGAAAACTACAATGAGCAGTTCTTC | CASSLGLAENYNEQFF
TRBJ2-7 | TRBV5-6 | few | NA | TGTGCCAGCAGCTCCCGGAAGTGGGGGGGCGGCTCCTACGAGCAGTACTTC | CASSSRKWGGGSYEQYF
TRBJ2-1 | TRBV4-1 | many | TRBD1 | TGCGCCAGCAGCCCGACAGGGATAACTAGCTCCTACAATGAGCAGTTCTTC | CASSPTGITSSYNEQFF
TRBJ2-1 | TRBV4-1 | few | NA | TGCGCCAGCAGCCTGACGCTTGGGCTTAGCTCCTACAATGAGCAGTTCTTC | CASSLTLGLSSYNEQFF
TRBJ2-1 | TRBV24-1 | few | TRBD2 | TGTGCCACCAGTGAACGCCGAACTAGCGGGGGGAACTACAATGAGCAGTTCTTC | CATSERRTSGGNYNEQFF
TRBJ2-7 | TRBV7-2 | many | TRBD2 | TGTGCCAGCAGCCCCCTGGTGACCGGGAGGCCCTACCCGGACTTC | CASSPLVTGRPYPDF
TRBJ1-5 | TRBV12-3/TRBV12-4 | many | TRBD1 | TGTGCCAGTACGGGGACAGTTAGCAATCAGCCCCAGCATTTT | CASTGTVSNQPQHF